These 21 T cell receptor beta chains share one sample of origin, sequenced in a study of cytomegalovirus exposure and HLA in healthy donors. Profiling relied on immunoSEQ multiplex PCR, and the TCRdb table lists in-frame clones only, not all of them. The table includes approximately 200,000 clones, under 95% detected once. Sequencing used PBMCs. Receptors originate from a woman between 18 and 30 years old in good health and CMV-seronegative.

This clone was detected once. V usage is TRBV7-2 and J usage is TRBJ2-5; 9 bases are shared with TRBD1. Trimming took 2 bases from V and 7 from J; bases not matched to a gene: 14. There are 17 residues in the CDR3. Germline V lookup: CDR1 SGHTA, CDR2 FQGNSA. The CDR3 DNA sequence: TGTGCCAGCAGCTTAAGGGTTTGGACAGGGGACTTCGGGACCCAGTACTTC. Amino acids: CASSLRVWTGDFGTQYF.

The chain is built from TRBV4-2 and TRBJ2-7, with a possible D match to TRBD1 (7 bases). The CDR3 is 18 amino acids. Trimming removed 4 bases at V and 0 bases at J, with 22 bases between. Germline values: CDR1 LGHNA, CDR2 YNFKEQ. CDR3 DNA: TGTGCCAGCAGCCCCCTCAGGGGGAGGTCACGCAGCTCCTACGAGCAGTACTTC. Translated: CASSPLRGRSRSSYEQYF.

The chain recombines TRBV6-4 with TRBJ1-1; 10 nucleotides match TRBD1. Germline V gene sequence: CDR1 MRHNA, CDR2 SNTAGT. Trimming removed 3 bases from V and 9 bases from J; junction bases left unmatched: 4. The CDR3 is made up of 13 amino acids. This chain's CDR3 is CASSDRDRGKAFF. CDR3 coding DNA: TGTGCCAGCAGTGATAGGGACAGGGGAAAAGCTTTCTTT.

The CDR3 protein is CASSEVFLRQGAFF. CDR3 nucleotide sequence: TGTGCCAGCAGTGAGGTTTTTCTCCGACAGGGAGCTTTCTTT. The V gene is TRBV2, the J gene TRBJ1-1; TRBD1 aligns across 7 bases. V shed 3 bases and J 10 bases; nucleotides not matched to a gene: 11. The CDR3 length is 14 residues. CDR1 and CDR2 (germline): SNHLY, FYNNEI.

The chain combines TRBV9 with TRBJ2-7; TRBD2 matches 13 bases. Germline CDR1 is SGDLS and CDR2 is YYNGEE. The trim removed 0 bases at V and 5 bases at J, leaving 11 bases unmatched. This CDR3 is 18 amino acids long. The CDR3 coding sequence is TGTGCCAGCAGCGTAGCTGTAGGACTAGCGGGAGTTAAGAACGAGCAGTACTTC. It specifies CASSVAVGLAGVKNEQYF.

This chain joins TRBV2 and TRBJ2-1; TRBD2 matches at 12 bases. Germline CDR1 SNHLY, CDR2 FYNNEI. The CDR3 sequence is 15 residues long. The V segment lost 7 bases and the J segment 2 bases; nucleotides outside the gene matches: 3. As DNA, the CDR3 is TGTGCCAGCACAAGACTAGCGGGAGCCTACAATGAGCAGTTCTTC. This encodes CASTRLAGAYNEQFF.

This rearrangement joins TRBV27 to TRBJ2-2, with a possible D match to TRBD2 (5 bases). This CDR3 spans 13 amino acids. Germline loops: CDR1 MNHEY, CDR2 SMNVEV (reference sequence). The ends were cut back, 2 bases at V and 6 bases at J, with 7 bases in the middle. In DNA form, the CDR3 reads TGTGCCAGCAGTTTACGACTATCCGGGGAGCTGTTTTTT. It codes for CASSLRLSGELFF.

The gene calls are TRBV30 and TRBJ2-7; D gene unclear. CDR1 is GTSNPN, CDR2 SVGIG, per germline (reference sequence). V was trimmed by 6 bases and J by 4 bases, leaving 10 bases between them. The CDR3 extends over 11 amino acids. The CDR3 DNA sequence: TGTGCCTGCATAGCTTCGTACGAGCAGTACTTC. Its protein is CACIASYEQYF.

This sequence joins TRBV27 and TRBJ1-1; D remains unclear. CDR3 length: 17 residues. The V and J ends lost 2 bases and 1 base respectively, with 17 bases between them. Per the germline V gene, CDR1 is MNHEY and CDR2 is SMNVEV (reference sequence). Written as DNA, the CDR3 is TGTGCCAGCAGTTTACTGTGGGCCTTCGACGGGAACACTGAAGCTTTCTTT. Translation gives CASSLLWAFDGNTEAFF.

This clone was seen just once. The rearrangement joins TRBV28 to TRBJ1-1; no reliable D call. CDR1 is MDHEN and CDR2 is SYDVKM in the germline V gene. The CDR3 contains 14 residues. V was trimmed by 3 bases and J by 10 bases, leaving 18 bases between them. The chain's CDR3 is CASSFFVRSVLAFF. The DNA of the CDR3 is TGTGCCAGCAGTTTTTTTGTCCGATCAGTTCTAGCTTTCTTT. Full variable domain (rest looked up from reference TRBV28 and TRBJ1-1): DVKVTQSSRYLVKRTGEKVFLECVQDMDHENMFWYRQDPGLGLRLIYFSYDVKMKEKGDIPEGYSVSREKKERFSLILESASTNQTSMYLCASSFFVRSVLAFFGQGTRLTVV.

The chain combines TRBV15 with TRBJ1-2, with D perhaps TRBD1 (6 bases). Germline values: CDR1 LNHNV, CDR2 YYDKDF (reference sequence). CDR3 size: 16 residues. V shed 3 bases and J shed 0 bases, with 14 bases lying between them. The CDR3 DNA follows: TGTGCCACCAGCAGGGAACTCAGGGGTACTAACTATGGCTACACCTTC. Translating gives CATSRELRGTNYGYTF.

The chain couples TRBV29-1 to TRBJ2-7, with D perhaps TRBD2 (6 bases). Trimming cost V 7 bases and J 4 bases, with 11 bases left between them. The germline gives CDR1 SQVTM, CDR2 ANQGSEA. The CDR3 spans 11 residues. The CDR3 bases are TGCAGCGCAGCCCGGGGGTACGAGCAGTACTTC. The encoded protein is CSAARGYEQYF.

J is TRBJ1-3 and V is TRBV2; D not resolved. Germline lookup yields CDR1 SNHLY and CDR2 FYNNEI. The CDR3 runs to 13 residues. Trimming took off 6 bases at V and 5 bases at J, with 11 bases between the two ends. The CDR3, as DNA: TGTGCCAGCAGCGAGGACGGGAGAAACACCATATATTTT. Translation gives CASSEDGRNTIYF.

The V call is TRBV6-5, the J call TRBJ1-3; unclear D gene. Trimming shortened V by 2 bases and J by 4 bases, and 12 bases separated the two germline ends. The length of the CDR3 is 15 residues. Per the germline V gene, CDR1 is MNHEY and CDR2 is SVGAGI. CDR3 sequence: CASSYDAQPGNTIYF. DNA of the CDR3: TGTGCCAGCAGTTACGATGCACAGCCCGGAAACACCATATATTTT.

The V and J genes are TRBV5-1 and TRBJ1-4; perhaps TRBD1 as D (6 bases). The V gene lost 4 bases and the J gene lost 0 bases, with 10 bases spanning the gap. CDR3 size: 15 residues. Germline CDR1 SGHRS, CDR2 YFSETQ. CDR3 DNA sequence: TGCGCCAGCAGCCCGGGACACACAACTAATGAAAAACTGTTTTTT. Translated: CASSPGHTTNEKLFF. Full variable domain (missing parts from reference TRBV5-1 and TRBJ1-4): KAGVTQTPRYLIKTRGQQVTLSCSPISGHRSVSWYQQTPGQGLQFLFEYFSETQRNKGNFPGRFSGRQFSNSRSEMNVSTLELGDSALYLCASSPGHTTNEKLFFGSGTQLSVL.

V gene TRBV25-1 combines with J gene TRBJ2-1; 9 nucleotides agree with TRBD1. The CDR3 covers 17 residues. Unmatched junction bases numbered 7, after V lost 3 bases and J lost 1 base. Per germline, CDR1 MGHDK and CDR2 SYGVNS. The CDR3 reads CASSEGQGPSSYNEQFF. CDR3 nucleotide sequence: TGTGCCAGCAGTGAGGGACAGGGCCCATCTTCCTACAATGAGCAGTTCTTC.

This rearrangement joins TRBV18 to TRBJ2-7; weak D call: TRBD2 (6 bases). The CDR3 covers 15 residues. Germline values: CDR1 KGHSH, CDR2 LQKENI. V lost 2 bases and J lost 0, with 11 bases in between. CDR3 sequence reads: CASSPKAGSSYEQYF. The DNA for the CDR3 is TGTGCCAGCTCACCAAAGGCGGGGAGCTCCTACGAGCAGTACTTC.

The chain employs TRBV25-1 and TRBJ1-5; TRBD1 might be the D (5 bases). Trimming pared 4 bases from V and 9 bases from J, leaving 16 bases between. This CDR3 is built from 14 residues. Germline values: CDR1 MGHDK, CDR2 SYGVNS. DNA for the CDR3: TGTGCCAGCAGTGTAACGGGGGAATTCCGGCCCCAGCATTTT. It yields the protein CASSVTGEFRPQHF. The full variable domain, rest sourced from reference TRBV25-1 and TRBJ1-5, is EADIYQTPRYLVIGTGKKITLECSQTMGHDKMYWYQQDPGMELHLIHYSYGVNSTEKGDLSSESTVSRIRTEHFPLTLESARPSHTSQYLCASSVTGEFRPQHFGDGTRLSIL.

V gene TRBV6-1 combines with J gene TRBJ1-1; TRBD1 aligns across 7 bases. V trimming: 2 bases; J trimming: 6 bases; junction bases outside the gene matches: 6. The CDR3 has 14 residues. Germline loops: CDR1 MNHNS, CDR2 SASEGT. DNA of the CDR3: TGTGCCAGCAGTGAAAGGGGGCTCGGGGCTGAAGCTTTCTTT. Its protein is CASSERGLGAEAFF.

The chain joins TRBV7-6 to TRBJ1-4, with TRBD1 matching 9 bases. V dropped 1 base and J dropped 7; count of bases not matched to a gene: 7. Per the germline V gene, CDR1 is SGHVS and CDR2 is FNYEAQ. The CDR3 is 16 residues long. This CDR3 is CASSLEPRDRAEKLFF. DNA for the CDR3: TGTGCCAGCAGCTTAGAGCCCCGGGACAGGGCTGAAAAACTGTTTTTT.

This chain joins TRBV7-2 and TRBJ2-5; TRBD2 is a possible D gene (5 bases). The CDR3 sequence is 15 residues long. Trimming pared 7 bases from V and 5 bases from J, leaving 20 bases between. CDR1 is SGHTA and CDR2 is FQGNSA in the germline V gene. The CDR3 is CASTSSGFGWETQYF. The CDR3 DNA is TGTGCCAGCACCTCGTCGGGGTTCGGGTGGGAGACCCAGTACTTC.